A selection of T cell receptor beta chains follows, all from one sample in a study of blood T cell repertoires in COVID-19. This table comes from immunoSEQ multiplex PCR, and its TCRdb copy is limited to in-frame clones, with some not included. The sample has roughly 230,000 clones, about 83% seen once. Sequenced sample: peripheral blood. The receptors derive from a human donor in a cohort sampled during active COVID-19. CDR3s include the opening cysteine and the closing phenylalanine or tryptophan. Each record gives: CDR3 protein, CDR3 DNA, V gene, clone size, D gene, J gene. A D gene is named only where the DNA matches it firmly. Clone size, where shown, is once, few, many, or a class for clones that have expanded.

CDR3aa: CASSVGPTVTGELFF
CDR3nt: TGTGCCAGCAGCGTAGGCCCAACGGTAACCGGGGAGCTGTTTTTT
v_gene: TRBV9
abundance: .
d_gene: .
j_gene: TRBJ2-2

CDR3aa: CASSPPGDTQYF
CDR3nt: TGTGCCAGCTCACCACCCGGAGATACGCAGTATTTT
v_gene: TRBV18
abundance: .
d_gene: .
j_gene: TRBJ2-3

CDR3aa: CASSLEGAGNTDTQYF
CDR3nt: TGTGCCAGCAGCTTAGAGGGGGCAGGGAATACAGATACGCAGTATTTT
v_gene: TRBV7-2
abundance: .
d_gene: TRBD1
j_gene: TRBJ2-3

CDR3aa: CASSDRPDDTGELFF
CDR3nt: TGTGCCAGCAGCGACAGGCCGGACGACACCGGGGAGCTGTTTTTT
v_gene: TRBV9
abundance: few
d_gene: .
j_gene: TRBJ2-2

CDR3aa: CASSLLSGQGYYTF
CDR3nt: TGCGCCAGCAGCTTGTTGTCGGGACAGGGATACTACACCTTC
v_gene: TRBV5-1
abundance: .
d_gene: TRBD1
j_gene: TRBJ1-2

CDR3aa: CASSAGTPNTGELFF
CDR3nt: TGTGCCAGCAGCGCCGGGACACCAAACACCGGGGAGCTGTTTTTT
v_gene: TRBV9
abundance: .
d_gene: .
j_gene: TRBJ2-2

CDR3aa: CASSAVAGGTGELFF
CDR3nt: TGTGCCAGCAGCGCAGTAGCGGGAGGTACCGGGGAGCTGTTTTTT
v_gene: TRBV11-2
abundance: .
d_gene: TRBD2
j_gene: TRBJ2-2

CDR3aa: CASSLSGRAGELFF
CDR3nt: TGTGCTAGCAGCTTATCCGGGAGAGCCGGGGAGCTGTTTTTT
v_gene: TRBV7-7
abundance: .
d_gene: .
j_gene: TRBJ2-2

CDR3aa: CASIGSGLSTDTQYF
CDR3nt: TGTGCCAGCATCGGGAGCGGCCTTAGCACAGATACGCAGTATTTT
v_gene: TRBV2
abundance: .
d_gene: .
j_gene: TRBJ2-3

CDR3aa: CASSPLLAGVLGGELFF
CDR3nt: TGTGCCAGCAGCCCCCTGCTAGCGGGAGTGTTGGGGGGGGAGCTGTTTTTT
v_gene: TRBV4-2
abundance: once
d_gene: TRBD2
j_gene: TRBJ2-2

CDR3aa: CASSASGTSEEQYF
CDR3nt: TGCGCCAGCAGCGCAAGCGGGACGAGTGAGGAGCAGTACTTC
v_gene: TRBV5-1
abundance: once
d_gene: TRBD2
j_gene: TRBJ2-7

CDR3aa: CSANIGLAGHF
CDR3nt: TGCAGTGCTAACATAGGACTAGCGGGGCACTTC
v_gene: TRBV20-1
abundance: once
d_gene: TRBD2
j_gene: TRBJ2-5

CDR3aa: CASTRGGGTIKAVGYTF
CDR3nt: TGTGCCAGCACTAGAGGGGGCGGTACAATTAAAGCTGTTGGCTACACCTTC
v_gene: TRBV7-9
abundance: .
d_gene: TRBD1
j_gene: TRBJ1-2

CDR3aa: CASSQVRWDRGLNTEAFF
CDR3nt: TGCGCCAGCAGCCAAGTGCGTTGGGACAGGGGTTTGAACACTGAAGCTTTCTTT
v_gene: TRBV4-1
abundance: .
d_gene: TRBD1
j_gene: TRBJ1-1

CDR3aa: CASSPAGGEQYF
CDR3nt: TGTGCCAGCAGCCCCGCAGGGGGCGAGCAGTACTTC
v_gene: TRBV7-2
abundance: .
d_gene: TRBD1
j_gene: TRBJ2-7

CDR3aa: CASNDRVFGYTF
CDR3nt: TGTGCCAGTAACGACAGGGTCTTCGGCTACACCTTC
v_gene: TRBV19
abundance: few
d_gene: TRBD1
j_gene: TRBJ1-2

CDR3aa: CAISRGDAEAFF
CDR3nt: TGTGCCATCTCAAGGGGTGACGCTGAAGCTTTCTTT
v_gene: TRBV28
abundance: .
d_gene: .
j_gene: TRBJ1-1

CDR3aa: CASSLPIDRGPYEQYF
CDR3nt: TGTGCCAGCAGCTTACCGATCGACAGGGGACCCTACGAGCAGTACTTC
v_gene: TRBV7-2
abundance: once
d_gene: TRBD1
j_gene: TRBJ2-7

CDR3aa: CASSEGRLAGGDTQYF
CDR3nt: TGTGCCAGCAGTGAAGGCCGACTAGCGGGAGGAGATACGCAGTATTTT
v_gene: TRBV6-1
abundance: once
d_gene: TRBD2
j_gene: TRBJ2-3

CDR3aa: CASSLGTSGRTDTQYF
CDR3nt: TGTGCCAGCAGTCTTGGGACTAGCGGCCGCACAGATACGCAGTATTTT
v_gene: TRBV7-3
abundance: .
d_gene: TRBD2
j_gene: TRBJ2-3

CDR3aa: CAWSRSYEQYF
CDR3nt: TGTGCCTGGAGTCGTTCCTACGAGCAGTACTTC
v_gene: TRBV30
abundance: .
d_gene: .
j_gene: TRBJ2-7

CDR3aa: CASSHPGGEQYF
CDR3nt: TGTGCCAGCAGCCATCCAGGGGGCGAGCAGTACTTC
v_gene: TRBV6-5
abundance: .
d_gene: TRBD1
j_gene: TRBJ2-7

CDR3aa: CASSQDQGGRANEQFF
CDR3nt: TGTGCCAGCAGCCAGGACCAAGGGGGACGGGCCAATGAGCAGTTCTTC
v_gene: TRBV4-2
abundance: .
d_gene: .
j_gene: TRBJ2-1

CDR3aa: CASGPLTSGYNEQFF
CDR3nt: TGTGCCAGCGGACCCCTGACTAGCGGATACAATGAGCAGTTCTTC
v_gene: TRBV9
abundance: .
d_gene: TRBD2
j_gene: TRBJ2-1

CDR3aa: CASSAGQGQETQYF
CDR3nt: TGTGCCAGCAGCGCCGGACAGGGCCAAGAGACCCAGTACTTC
v_gene: TRBV7-3
abundance: few
d_gene: TRBD1
j_gene: TRBJ2-5

CDR3aa: CASSLGQGYNEQFF
CDR3nt: TGTGCCAGCAGCCTGGGACAGGGATACAATGAGCAGTTCTTC
v_gene: TRBV3-1/TRBV3-2
abundance: .
d_gene: TRBD1
j_gene: TRBJ2-1

CDR3aa: CASSIDPLGARSYNEQFF
CDR3nt: TGTGCCAGTAGTATAGATCCCTTAGGGGCTAGGTCCTACAATGAGCAGTTCTTC
v_gene: TRBV19
abundance: .
d_gene: .
j_gene: TRBJ2-1

CDR3aa: CASSYGLAGGRVTQYF
CDR3nt: TGTGCCAGCAGCTACGGACTAGCGGGAGGTCGGGTTACGCAGTATTTT
v_gene: TRBV5-4
abundance: .
d_gene: TRBD2
j_gene: TRBJ2-3

CDR3aa: CASSPARQGSNTGELFF
CDR3nt: TGTGCCAGCAGCCCCGCACGACAGGGGAGTAACACCGGGGAGCTGTTTTTT
v_gene: TRBV7-9
abundance: .
d_gene: TRBD1
j_gene: TRBJ2-2

CDR3aa: CASSLWRGGTDTQYF
CDR3nt: TGTGCCAGCAGCTTGTGGCGGGGGGGCACAGATACGCAGTATTTT
v_gene: TRBV5-5
abundance: few
d_gene: TRBD2
j_gene: TRBJ2-3

CDR3aa: CSGGDMSGTEAFF
CDR3nt: TGCAGCGGAGGGGACATGTCCGGCACTGAAGCTTTCTTT
v_gene: TRBV29-1
abundance: .
d_gene: .
j_gene: TRBJ1-1

CDR3aa: CASSPRGLAGVWTDTQYF
CDR3nt: TGTGCCAGCAGCCCAAGGGGACTAGCGGGAGTATGGACAGATACGCAGTATTTT
v_gene: TRBV3-1/TRBV3-2
abundance: few
d_gene: TRBD2
j_gene: TRBJ2-3

CDR3aa: CASSFGLAGGNEQFF
CDR3nt: TGCGCCAGCAGCTTCGGACTAGCGGGGGGCAATGAGCAGTTCTTC
v_gene: TRBV5-1
abundance: .
d_gene: TRBD2
j_gene: TRBJ2-1

CDR3aa: CASSLDSDRGYTF
CDR3nt: TGTGCCAGCAGCTTGGATTCTGATAGAGGCTACACCTTC
v_gene: TRBV5-4
abundance: .
d_gene: .
j_gene: TRBJ1-2

CDR3aa: CASSLDGAGQETQYF
CDR3nt: TGCGCCAGCAGCTTGGATGGAGCGGGGCAAGAGACCCAGTACTTC
v_gene: TRBV5-1
abundance: .
d_gene: TRBD2
j_gene: TRBJ2-5

CDR3aa: CASSELSTGELFF
CDR3nt: TGTGCCAGCAGTGAATTGAGCACCGGGGAGCTGTTTTTT
v_gene: TRBV6-1
abundance: many
d_gene: .
j_gene: TRBJ2-2

CDR3aa: CASKIDRSSYNEQFF
CDR3nt: TGTGCCAGCAAAATAGACAGGAGCTCCTACAATGAGCAGTTCTTC
v_gene: TRBV2
abundance: .
d_gene: .
j_gene: TRBJ2-1

CDR3aa: CASTGLGGTGELFF
CDR3nt: TGTGCCAGCACAGGCCTCGGGGGCACCGGGGAGCTGTTTTTT
v_gene: TRBV25-1
abundance: .
d_gene: .
j_gene: TRBJ2-2

CDR3aa: CASSGAGGSTDTQYF
CDR3nt: TGTGCCAGCAGCGGAGCGGGGGGCTCCACAGATACGCAGTATTTT
v_gene: TRBV7-3
abundance: .
d_gene: TRBD2
j_gene: TRBJ2-3

CDR3aa: CASRAGVSTEAFF
CDR3nt: TGTGCCAGCAGGGCGGGAGTATCCACTGAAGCTTTCTTT
v_gene: TRBV12-3/TRBV12-4
abundance: .
d_gene: .
j_gene: TRBJ1-1

CDR3aa: CASSLKGQAGRDTQYF
CDR3nt: TGCGCCAGCAGCCTGAAGGGACAGGCCGGGCGCGATACGCAGTATTTT
v_gene: TRBV5-1
abundance: .
d_gene: TRBD1
j_gene: TRBJ2-3

CDR3aa: CASSQEINYGYTF
CDR3nt: TGTGCCAGCAGCCAGGAGATAAACTATGGCTACACCTTC
v_gene: TRBV3-1/TRBV3-2
abundance: .
d_gene: .
j_gene: TRBJ1-2

CDR3aa: CASKTGLGEKLFF
CDR3nt: TGTGCCAGCAAGACAGGGTTGGGTGAAAAACTGTTTTTT
v_gene: TRBV2
abundance: .
d_gene: TRBD1
j_gene: TRBJ1-4

CDR3aa: CASSEGGRTEAFF
CDR3nt: TGTGCCAGCAGTGAAGGCGGCCGGACTGAAGCTTTCTTT
v_gene: TRBV6-1
abundance: .
d_gene: .
j_gene: TRBJ1-1

CDR3aa: CASSSSDRVGAFF
CDR3nt: TGTGCCAGCAGTTCATCGGACAGGGTAGGGGCTTTCTTT
v_gene: TRBV12-3/TRBV12-4
abundance: .
d_gene: TRBD1
j_gene: TRBJ1-1